A selection of T cell receptor beta chains follows, all from one sample in a study of CD8 T cells in ankylosing spondylitis. TCRdb re-analysed the 5' RACE reads in MiXCR, keeping a single row per CDR3 protein. The sample yields 150,000 to 200,000 distinct CDR3 sequences, roughly 13% seen once. The sequencing input was blood, either unsorted or a sorted T cell fraction (not recorded which). The receptors come from a female donor with ankylosing spondylitis or in good health (not recorded which). Both conserved end residues are part of each CDR3. Clone size is given for some rows only: seen once, a few or many times, or a class if the clone is expanded.

clone size,J gene,V gene,CDR3 protein
-,TRBJ2-1,TRBV1,CTSSQAPVAGLDEQFF
few,TRBJ2-1,TRBV6-2/TRBV6-3,CASSLDHGEQFF
-,TRBJ2-7,TRBV2,CASRGTGAREQYF
many,TRBJ2-1,TRBV5-6,CASIRTGSYNEQFF
many,TRBJ1-2,TRBV30,CAWRSPGTGGLDGYTF
-,TRBJ2-1,TRBV7-9,CASSHNRVGYNEQFF
many,TRBJ2-1,TRBV5-1,CASSGKQAMDEQFF
-,TRBJ2-7,TRBV11-3,CASSPHHLTYEQYF
many,TRBJ2-7,TRBV7-2,CASSLAGVSYEQYF
many,TRBJ2-1,TRBV9,CASSVGGGSYNEQFF
many,TRBJ1-2,TRBV29-1,CSVEAGNYGYTF
-,TRBJ2-1,TRBV5-6,CASSLDRDHEQFF